A selection of T cell receptor beta chains follows, all from one sample in a study of vaccination and CD4 T cells after COVID-19. Their antigens remain unidentified. TCRdb passed the PCR reads through MiXCR, listing each CDR3 protein once. The table records over 10,000 distinct CDR3 sequences, under 55% of them present only once. The sample here was CD4+ T cells from blood, cultured in vitro, taken after SARS-CoV-2 vaccination. Receptor source: a human donor who had recovered from COVID-19. The conserved cysteine and the conserved F or W are not part of the CDR3 here. D genes are given only for firm matches.

d_gene	v_gene	j_gene	CDR3aa
NA	TRBV7-2	TRBJ2-1	ASSLQSSHSYNEQF
NA	TRBV19	TRBJ1-2	ASRSDRGRGRHGYT
NA	TRBV28	TRBJ2-7	ASSLLDEEYEQY
NA	TRBV20-1	TRBJ2-7	SARDVVSYEQY
NA	TRBV20-1	TRBJ2-7	SASLEEQY
NA	TRBV6-4	TRBJ2-7	ASSDSRGYEQY
NA	TRBV19	TRBJ2-3	ASSIDRDTDTQY
TRBD1	TRBV4-1	TRBJ2-4	ASSLGQGQGEAKNIQY
TRBD1	TRBV18	TRBJ1-2	ASSLTGVANYGYT
TRBD2	TRBV11-2	TRBJ2-5	ASSLEVAGGGEETQY
TRBD1	TRBV10-3	TRBJ1-5	AISERDRGSNQPQH
TRBD2	TRBV7-2	TRBJ2-7	ASSLVGLAGGLGYEQY
NA	TRBV28	TRBJ2-3	ASRAGIDTQY
NA	TRBV7-9	TRBJ2-2	ASSLDGTAIPGELF
TRBD1	TRBV2	TRBJ2-7	ASKEGQGFNEQY
TRBD2	TRBV11-3	TRBJ2-2	ASSLAGGTGELF
NA	TRBV20-1	TRBJ2-1	SARVPWHNEQF
TRBD1	TRBV19	TRBJ1-1	ASSIDRTGVDTEAF
NA	TRBV20-1	TRBJ2-3	SARGSGTDTQY
TRBD2	TRBV7-3	TRBJ2-7	ASSLLAGGSHDQY
TRBD2	TRBV20-1	TRBJ2-1	SPMPRGAGGYNEQF
NA	TRBV28	TRBJ2-5	ASSLTQGLGTQY
NA	TRBV6-1	TRBJ2-3	ASRESPGRTDTQY
NA	TRBV7-3	TRBJ2-3	ASSFGESTDTQY
TRBD1	TRBV19	TRBJ1-6	ASSTGTVNSPLH
TRBD1	TRBV7-2	TRBJ1-5	ASSAGTALNQPQH
NA	TRBV10-2	TRBJ2-5	ASSALGETQY
NA	TRBV14	TRBJ1-5	ASSQGINQPQH
NA	TRBV2	TRBJ1-6	ASFGQSSYNSPLH
TRBD2	TRBV15	TRBJ2-7	ATRDGGVGLSYEQY
NA	TRBV6-2/TRBV6-3	TRBJ1-2	ASSYFAGYT
NA	TRBV12-2	TRBJ1-1	ASRLGTEAF
NA	TRBV11-2	TRBJ2-3	ASSSTSQDTQY
NA	TRBV18	TRBJ1-2	ASSPPASGYT
NA	TRBV6-1	TRBJ1-5	AIADGLHQPQH
TRBD1	TRBV19	TRBJ2-5	ASSPTGTGGVQETQY
NA	TRBV7-9	TRBJ2-2	ASSLGHPRTGELF
NA	TRBV2	TRBJ2-5	ASKTETQY
NA	TRBV18	TRBJ2-7	ASSRDIGYEQY
NA	TRBV12-3/TRBV12-4	TRBJ1-5	ASSLSGERSNQPQH
TRBD1	TRBV6-1	TRBJ1-5	ASSNRGRQPQH
TRBD1	TRBV20-1	TRBJ2-2	SADPGTGASNTGELF
NA	TRBV30	TRBJ2-5	AWSVGGTQY
TRBD2	TRBV6-2/TRBV6-3	TRBJ2-3	ASRYIAGVGPDTQY
NA	TRBV7-2	TRBJ1-2	ASSLGRFDGYT
TRBD2	TRBV20-1	TRBJ2-1	SARDGLAGGDEQF
TRBD1	TRBV19	TRBJ1-4	ASSNRGLATNEKLF
NA	TRBV20-1	TRBJ1-5	SASKAPTGFVGNQPQH
NA	TRBV18	TRBJ1-2	ASSPGRDFYGYT
TRBD1	TRBV12-3/TRBV12-4	NA	ASTLGDRGTQY
NA	TRBV6-2/TRBV6-3	TRBJ2-2	ASNAGETGELF